One sample yielded the 30 T cell receptor beta chains listed below, sequenced in a study of neurological immune-mediated disorders. TCRdb reprocessed the 5' RACE reads via MiXCR and lists one record per CDR3 protein. Of about 50,000 distinct CDR3 sequences in the sample, about 4.2% were seen once. Sequences were obtained from PBMCs. All receptors come from a man in his forties or fifties with multiple sclerosis.

This clonotype was picked up a small number of times. The V and J genes are TRBV5-6 and TRBJ2-1; D tentatively fits TRBD1 or TRBD2 (5 bases each). The CDR3 runs to 13 residues. Looked up from germline, CDR1 is SGHDT and CDR2 is YYEEEE. The germline V and J ends were trimmed by 4 bases and 6 bases, with 11 bases remaining between them. CDR3 sequence: CASSAGRSNEQFF. CDR3 coding DNA: TGTGCCAGCAGCGCAGGGAGAAGCAATGAGCAGTTCTTC.

Notes on this clonotype: A much bigger clone sits one base away, suggesting this may be a read error. V gene TRBV11-2 combines with J gene TRBJ1-1; D is ambiguous. Trimming removed 1 base at V and 0 bases at J, with 6 bases between. Per germline, CDR1 SGHAT and CDR2 FQNNGV. The CDR3 length is 14 residues. CDR3 amino acids: CASSLGKMNTEAFF. The CDR3 bases are TGTGCCAGCAGCTTAGGAAAGATGAACACTGAAGCTTTCTTT.

This clonotype was seen many times. The chain recombines TRBV27 with TRBJ2-7; TRBD1 might be the D (5 bases). Germline CDR1 and CDR2: MNHEY and SMNVEV (reference sequence). V dropped 5 bases and J dropped 0 bases, with 17 bases sitting between them. There are 16 residues in the CDR3. CDR3 sequence: CASSRTDSRISYEQYF. The CDR3 DNA sequence: TGTGCCAGCAGTAGAACCGACAGCCGTATCTCCTACGAGCAGTACTTC.

This clonotype was counted ten times or more. The chain employs TRBV5-1 and TRBJ2-7; TRBD1 matches at 7 bases. The CDR3 is 14 amino acids. Germline V gene lookup returns CDR1 SGHRS and CDR2 YFSETQ. J gave up 7 bases and V 4 bases, and 11 bases lay outside the gene matches. This chain's CDR3 is CASSRWDSKGEQYF. CDR3 sequence (DNA): TGCGCCAGCAGCAGGTGGGACAGCAAGGGAGAGCAGTACTTC.

Many counts were recorded for this clonotype. V gene TRBV5-1 combines with J gene TRBJ2-3; D is unresolved. The CDR3 length is 13 residues. CDR1 and CDR2 from the germline V gene are SGHRS and YFSETQ. Trimming took off 0 bases at V and 2 bases at J, with 4 bases between the two ends. The CDR3: CASSLEVTDTQYF. CDR3 in DNA: TGCGCCAGCAGCTTGGAGGTCACAGATACGCAGTATTTT.

This clonotype was seen ten or more times. The V gene is TRBV20-1, the J gene TRBJ2-1, with unresolved D. The germline V and J ends were trimmed by 1 base and 9 bases, with 7 bases remaining between them. The CDR3 sequence is 11 residues long. Germline V gives CDR1 DFQATT, CDR2 SNEGSKA (reference sequence). The CDR3 here is CSARGDPEQFF. For the CDR3, the DNA is TGCAGTGCTAGAGGGGATCCTGAGCAGTTCTTC.

In this sample, this clonotype turned up many times. The rearrangement joins TRBV5-1 to TRBJ2-3; tentatively, D is TRBD2 (6 bases). Germline CDR1 reads SGHRS; CDR2 reads YFSETQ. V was clipped by 4 bases and J by 5 bases, with 17 bases between them. The CDR3 has 15 amino acids. This CDR3 is CASSKEGGEIDTQYF. Here the CDR3 DNA reads TGCGCCAGCAGCAAGGAGGGCGGGGAGATAGATACGCAGTATTTT.

This clonotype was seen at least ten times. The V gene is TRBV28, the J gene TRBJ2-5, with a weak D call TRBD1 (5 bases). CDR3 length: 13 residues. Trimming cost V 7 bases and J 2 bases, with 11 bases left between them. Germline V lookup: CDR1 MDHEN, CDR2 SYDVKM. As DNA, the CDR3 is TGTGCCAGCACCCCAGGGCGACAAGAGACCCAGTACTTC. Residues: CASTPGRQETQYF.

This clonotype was recorded many times. One end of the junction fails to match germline, which may point to a read error. V usage is TRBV4-1 and J usage is TRBJ1-5; D not certain. CDR1 MGHRA and CDR2 YSYEKL come from the germline V gene. The CDR3 covers 13 residues. In nucleotides, the CDR3 is TGCGCCAGCAGCCACGATGGTAATCAGCCCCAGAATTTT. It encodes CASSHDGNQPQNF.

At least ten counts were recorded for this clonotype. The chain couples TRBV10-2 to TRBJ2-7, with a weak D call TRBD1 (5 bases). This CDR3 is 14 amino acids long. CDR1 is WSHSY and CDR2 is SAAADI in the germline V gene. V dropped 6 bases and J dropped 7 bases, with 19 bases sitting between them. Written as DNA, the CDR3 is TGCGCCAGCAGCAGCCCCTTCTCAGGGCAAGAGCAGTACTTC. Translation gives CASSSPFSGQEQYF.

This clonotype was detected ten times or more. This chain uses TRBV4-1 with TRBJ2-5, with D tentatively TRBD2 (5 bases). V was clipped by 1 base and J by 2 bases, with 11 bases between them. Germline V gives CDR1 MGHRA, CDR2 YSYEKL. The CDR3 is made up of 15 amino acids. The chain's CDR3 is CASSQGVGEQETQYF. CDR3 nucleotide sequence: TGCGCCAGCAGCCAAGGGGTCGGGGAGCAAGAGACCCAGTACTTC.

This clonotype appeared many times. CDR3 nucleotide sequence: TGTGCCAGCAGCCTTAGCGGGGCATTCGGATACGAGCAGTACTTC. Protein sequence: CASSLSGAFGYEQYF. V gene TRBV7-8 combines with J gene TRBJ2-7; 8 bases fit TRBD2. Per the germline V gene, CDR1 is SGHVS and CDR2 is FQNEAQ. V trimming: 5 bases; J trimming: 4 bases; junction bases outside the gene matches: 10. The CDR3 is 15 amino acids.

This clonotype has ten or more counts. The V call is TRBV7-9, the J call TRBJ2-5; 7 positions match TRBD1. J gave up 3 bases and V 11 bases, and 3 bases lay outside the gene matches. The CDR3 is 11 residues long. Germline CDR1 and CDR2: SEHNR and FQNEAQ (reference sequence). The CDR3 reads CAGDREETQYF. CDR3 DNA: TGTGCCGGCGACAGGGAAGAGACCCAGTACTTC.

This clonotype has at least ten counts. The CDR3 region has the DNA TGCGCCAGCAGCCAACCAAACAATGAGCAGTTCTTC. It codes for CASSQPNNEQFF. This chain joins TRBV4-1 and TRBJ2-1; D call uncertain. V lost 2 bases and J lost 5, with 4 bases in between. The CDR3 is 12 residues long. Germline V gene sequence: CDR1 MGHRA, CDR2 YSYEKL.

This clonotype was counted between two and nine times. The gene calls are TRBV10-2 and TRBJ2-2; either TRBD1 or TRBD2 may supply D (5 bases each). This CDR3 has 14 amino acids. Germline V gene data show CDR1 as WSHSY and CDR2 as SAAADI. Trimming took off 7 bases at V and 2 bases at J, with 11 bases between the two ends. DNA for the CDR3: TGCGCCAGCAACCGGGACCCCAACACCGGGGAGCTGTTTTTT. This encodes CASNRDPNTGELFF.

V gene TRBV19 combines with J gene TRBJ2-7, with D possibly TRBD2 on 6 matching bases. CDR3 length: 12 amino acids. The ends were cut back, 5 bases at V and 7 bases at J, with 12 bases in the middle. Germline V gene sequence: CDR1 LNHDA, CDR2 SQIVND (reference sequence). The CDR3 DNA sequence: TGTGCCAGTAGTTTCGGGAGTGGAGAGCAGTACTTC. It codes for CASSFGSGEQYF.

This clonotype appeared many times. The chain links TRBV7-8 to TRBJ2-3; 7 bases are a match to TRBD2. V lost 5 bases to trimming and J lost 2 bases; unmatched junction nucleotides: 10. The CDR3 contains 16 residues. Germline V lookup: CDR1 SGHVS, CDR2 FQNEAQ. CDR3 loop: CASSLTRGRHTDTQYF. CDR3 bases: TGTGCCAGCAGCCTAACCCGCGGGAGACACACAGATACGCAGTATTTT.

The sample holds many counts of this clonotype. CDR3 DNA sequence: TGTGCCAGCAGTGACTCAGCGGGGGGGCCGTACAATGAGCAGTTCTTC. Translated: CASSDSAGGPYNEQFF. The genes are TRBV6-4 and TRBJ2-1; 10 nucleotides align to TRBD2. There are 16 residues in the CDR3. The V gene end was trimmed by 0 bases and the J gene end by 4 bases; junction bases not matched to a gene: 3. The germline CDR1 and CDR2 sequences are MRHNA and SNTAGT.

The chain is built from TRBV4-1 and TRBJ2-7; a weak D match, TRBD1 (6 bases). Germline assignment: CDR1 MGHRA and CDR2 YSYEKL. The CDR3 is 18 residues long. V lost 1 base to trimming and J lost 0 bases, with 19 bases between them. In nucleotides, the CDR3 is TGCGCCAGCAGCCAAGTTCGGACAGATCCAACGAGCTCCTACGAGCAGTACTTC. Protein: CASSQVRTDPTSSYEQYF.

Many counts were recorded for this clonotype. V is TRBV5-1 and J is TRBJ1-2; D may be TRBD1 (6 bases). With 2 bases removed from V and 2 bases from J, the gap between germline ends came to 7 bases. Germline lookup yields CDR1 SGHRS and CDR2 YFSETQ. There are 13 residues in the CDR3. CDR3 DNA: TGCGCCAGCAGCTTCCAGGGGAACTATGGCTACACCTTC. Protein sequence: CASSFQGNYGYTF.

This clonotype was seen repeatedly, ten times or more. The chain employs TRBV11-2 and TRBJ2-1, with D perhaps matching TRBD1 (6 bases). CDR1 is SGHAT, CDR2 FQNNGV, per germline. The CDR3 loop spans 15 amino acids. With 5 bases removed from V and 4 bases from J, the gap between germline ends came to 15 bases. CDR3 sequence (DNA): TGTGCCAGCAGCCTATTCGGGACACAGTACAATGAGCAGTTCTTC. This sequence encodes CASSLFGTQYNEQFF.

This clonotype was found many times. In nucleotides, the CDR3 is TGCAGCGTGGGGACTAGCGGGGGATACGAGCAGTACTTC. Its protein is CSVGTSGGYEQYF. The V gene is TRBV29-1, the J gene TRBJ2-7; TRBD2 matches at 14 bases. Trimming took 6 bases from V and 4 from J; bases not matched to a gene: 2. The CDR3 covers 13 residues. Germline lookup yields CDR1 SQVTM and CDR2 ANQGSEA.

This clonotype was detected ten times or more. V and J are TRBV7-8 and TRBJ1-1; D is uncertain. The V and J ends lost 3 bases and 1 base respectively, with 9 bases between them. CDR1 SGHVS and CDR2 FQNEAQ come from the germline V gene. The CDR3 extends over 14 amino acids. In DNA, the CDR3 is TGTGCCAGCAGCTTGGCAGAAAGGAACACTGAAGCTTTCTTT. Translating it yields CASSLAERNTEAFF.

This chain joins TRBV20-1 and TRBJ2-3, with a possible D match to TRBD2 (5 bases). The germline gives CDR1 DFQATT, CDR2 SNEGSKA (reference sequence). The CDR3 covers 14 residues. V lost 6 bases, J lost 9 bases, and 22 bases lay in between. The CDR3 protein is CSAPDSVRIETQYF. DNA for the CDR3: TGCAGTGCCCCGGACTCCGTCCGGATCGAAACGCAGTATTTT.

This clonotype was counted many times. The gene calls are TRBV28 and TRBJ1-1; 10 bases are shared with TRBD1. The CDR3 loop spans 17 amino acids. Looked up from germline, CDR1 is MDHEN and CDR2 is SYDVKM. The trim removed 2 bases at V and 5 bases at J, leaving 11 bases unmatched. CDR3 nucleotides: TGTGCCAGCAGTTTACCCGGGACAGGGGTTCGTCGGACTGAAGCTTTCTTT. Translated: CASSLPGTGVRRTEAFF.

This clonotype rates as medium-sized (0.01 to 0.1%). The chain employs TRBV10-3 and TRBJ2-2; 8 nucleotides agree with TRBD1. Germline V gives CDR1 ENHRY, CDR2 SYGVKD. V lost 5 bases and J lost 1; bases outside the gene matches: 3. The CDR3 loop spans 15 amino acids. CDR3 residues: CAISPGTGNTGELFF. The CDR3 DNA reads TGTGCCATCAGTCCCGGGACAGGGAACACCGGGGAGCTGTTTTTT.

At least ten counts were recorded for this clonotype. The chain's CDR3 is CASSPGLRGETQYF. For the CDR3, the DNA is TGTGCCAGCAGCCCGGGACTACGGGGTGAGACCCAGTACTTC. The chain carries TRBV7-2 and TRBJ2-5, with 7 bases aligning to TRBD2. Trimming cost V 5 bases and J 5 bases; bases outside gene matches: 8. This CDR3 spans 14 amino acids. Per germline, CDR1 SGHTA and CDR2 FQGNSA. The whole variable domain, filled in from reference TRBV7-2 and TRBJ2-5, reads GAGVSQSPSNKVTEKGKDVELRCDPISGHTALYWYRQSLGQGLEFLIYFQGNSAPDKSGLPSDRFSAERTGGSVSTLTIQRTQQEDSAVYLCASSPGLRGETQYFGPGTRLLVL.

This clonotype showed up many times. V gene TRBV30 combines with J gene TRBJ2-1; 8 nucleotides line up with TRBD1. This CDR3 is 14 amino acids long. The V gene end was trimmed by 5 bases and the J gene end by 8 bases; junction bases not matched to a gene: 11. The germline V gene encodes CDR1 GTSNPN and CDR2 SVGIG (reference sequence). The CDR3 sequence: CAWLPGQEIDEQFF. The CDR3 region has the DNA TGTGCCTGGCTACCGGGACAGGAGATCGATGAGCAGTTCTTC.

This clonotype was seen at least ten times. The chain joins TRBV6-6 to TRBJ2-7; D is uncertain. The CDR3 loop spans 12 amino acids. Per germline, CDR1 MNHNY and CDR2 SVGAGI (reference sequence). Trimming shortened V by 6 bases and J by 2 bases, and 8 bases separated the two germline ends. The CDR3 bases are TGTGCCAGCAGCGCCCTAGCCTACGAGCAGTACTTC. This codes for CASSALAYEQYF.

By proportion, this clonotype is medium-sized. The J gene is TRBJ2-5, the V gene TRBV27; a possible D gene is TRBD1 (6 bases). CDR1 is MNHEY and CDR2 is SMNVEV in the germline V gene (reference sequence). The CDR3 is 14 residues long. V lost 1 base and J 5 bases, leaving 11 bases between the germline ends. The CDR3: CASSLYGGKETQYF. The CDR3 DNA follows: TGTGCCAGCAGTTTATATGGGGGCAAGGAGACCCAGTACTTC.